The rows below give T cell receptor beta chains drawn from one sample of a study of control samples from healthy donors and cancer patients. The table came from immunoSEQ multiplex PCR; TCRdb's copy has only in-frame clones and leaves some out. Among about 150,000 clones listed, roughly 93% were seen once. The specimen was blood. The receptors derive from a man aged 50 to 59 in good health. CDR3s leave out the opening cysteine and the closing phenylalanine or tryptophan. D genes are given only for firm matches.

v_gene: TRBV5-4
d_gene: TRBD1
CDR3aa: ASSWDRVNTGELF

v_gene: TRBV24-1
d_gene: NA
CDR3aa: ATSDSGRSYEQY

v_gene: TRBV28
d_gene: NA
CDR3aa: ASSRATYEQY

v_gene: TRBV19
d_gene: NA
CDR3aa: ASSDLGTQSSYNEQF

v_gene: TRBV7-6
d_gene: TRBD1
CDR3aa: ASSSQGSNTGELF

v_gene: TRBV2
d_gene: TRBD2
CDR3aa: ASSPRERDEQF

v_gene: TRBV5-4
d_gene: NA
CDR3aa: ASSNDSPLYEQY

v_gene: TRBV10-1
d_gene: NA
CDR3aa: ASSDRANEKLF

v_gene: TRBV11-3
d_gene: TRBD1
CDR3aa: ASSPGGREQY

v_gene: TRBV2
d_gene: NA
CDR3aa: ASSAGRSTQETQY